A selection of T cell receptor beta chains follows, all from one sample in a study of blood T cell repertoires in COVID-19. Using immunoSEQ multiplex PCR, the repertoire was profiled, and TCRdb retains in-frame clones only, with some absent. The sample lists tens of thousands of clones, about 80% occurring once. The source material was peripheral blood. These receptors came from a woman between 70 and 85 years old with acute or convalescent COVID-19. CDR3s include the opening cysteine and the closing phenylalanine or tryptophan. D genes are given only for firm matches. Only some rows state a clone size, as once, few, many or a class for expanded clones.

j_call: TRBJ2-3; v_call: TRBV28; d_call: TRBD2; clone_size: NA; cdr3_aa: CASSQTTSGSTDTQYF; cdr3_nt: TGTGCCAGCAGTCAAACGACTAGCGGGAGCACAGATACGCAGTATTTT
j_call: TRBJ2-1; v_call: TRBV27; d_call: TRBD2; clone_size: medium-sized; cdr3_aa: CASTTGRLAGYNEQFF; cdr3_nt: TGTGCCAGCACCACAGGGAGGCTAGCGGGGTACAATGAGCAGTTCTTC
j_call: TRBJ2-2; v_call: TRBV27; d_call: TRBD1; clone_size: NA; cdr3_aa: CASSPSGGGTGELFF; cdr3_nt: TGTGCCAGCAGTCCCTCAGGGGGCGGTACCGGGGAGCTGTTTTTT
j_call: TRBJ1-6; v_call: TRBV10-2; d_call: NA; clone_size: NA; cdr3_aa: CASRQGGSSPLHF; cdr3_nt: TGCGCCAGCAGACAGGGCGGCAGTTCACCCCTCCACTTT
j_call: TRBJ2-3; v_call: TRBV21-1; d_call: NA; clone_size: NA; cdr3_aa: CASNPTALDVRGERGDTDTQYF; cdr3_nt: TGTGCCAGCAACCCGACAGCCCTCGACGTCCGTGGGGAGCGGGGGGACACAGATACGCAGTATTTT
j_call: TRBJ1-1; v_call: TRBV15; d_call: NA; clone_size: NA; cdr3_aa: CATSTRTYTEAFF; cdr3_nt: TGTGCCACCAGCACTAGGACATACACTGAAGCTTTCTTT
j_call: TRBJ2-2; v_call: TRBV4-2; d_call: TRBD1; clone_size: many; cdr3_aa: CASSHPGLGQINTGELFF; cdr3_nt: TGTGCCAGCAGCCATCCCGGGCTGGGACAGATAAACACCGGGGAGCTGTTTTTT
j_call: TRBJ2-7; v_call: TRBV11-2; d_call: NA; clone_size: once; cdr3_aa: CASSSLGQGGSYEQYF; cdr3_nt: TGTGCCAGCAGCTCATTGGGGCAGGGTGGTTCCTACGAGCAGTACTTC
j_call: TRBJ2-5; v_call: TRBV10-3; d_call: TRBD2; clone_size: NA; cdr3_aa: CAISEFSGGPRETQYF; cdr3_nt: TGTGCCATCAGTGAGTTTAGCGGGGGTCCCCGGGAGACCCAGTACTTC
j_call: TRBJ1-5; v_call: TRBV4-2; d_call: TRBD1; clone_size: NA; cdr3_aa: CASSTGGNQPQHF; cdr3_nt: TGTGCCAGCAGCACAGGGGGCAATCAGCCCCAGCATTTT
j_call: TRBJ1-2; v_call: TRBV6-6; d_call: TRBD1; clone_size: NA; cdr3_aa: CASNSLRPGTVYGYTF; cdr3_nt: TGTGCCAGCAATAGTCTACGACCAGGGACAGTCTATGGCTACACCTTC
j_call: TRBJ1-1; v_call: TRBV5-1; d_call: TRBD1; clone_size: NA; cdr3_aa: CASSQTGTYLRAEAFF; cdr3_nt: TGCGCCAGCAGCCAGACAGGGACTTACTTACGGGCTGAAGCTTTCTTT
j_call: TRBJ1-5; v_call: TRBV4-3; d_call: NA; clone_size: NA; cdr3_aa: CASSQNRGKGQPQHF; cdr3_nt: TGCGCCAGCAGCCAGAACCGGGGGAAAGGTCAGCCCCAGCATTTT
j_call: TRBJ1-1; v_call: TRBV29-1; d_call: NA; clone_size: NA; cdr3_aa: CSATGTLTLGAFF; cdr3_nt: TGCAGCGCAACCGGGACACTAACACTAGGAGCTTTCTTT
j_call: TRBJ1-5; v_call: TRBV6-5; d_call: NA; clone_size: NA; cdr3_aa: CASSYSSTANQPQHF; cdr3_nt: TGTGCCAGCAGTTACTCTTCGACAGCCAATCAGCCCCAGCATTTT
j_call: TRBJ1-5; v_call: TRBV6-5; d_call: NA; clone_size: NA; cdr3_aa: CAGAYSNQPQHF; cdr3_nt: TGTGCCGGAGCTTATAGCAATCAGCCCCAGCATTTT
j_call: TRBJ2-5; v_call: TRBV11-3; d_call: TRBD1; clone_size: NA; cdr3_aa: CASSPHLTGVEGETQYF; cdr3_nt: TGTGCCAGCAGCCCACACCTGACAGGGGTTGAAGGAGAGACCCAGTACTTC
j_call: TRBJ2-7; v_call: TRBV9; d_call: TRBD1; clone_size: NA; cdr3_aa: CASSVTGTGPEQYF; cdr3_nt: TGTGCCAGCAGCGTCACCGGGACAGGGCCCGAGCAGTACTTC
j_call: TRBJ2-7; v_call: TRBV9; d_call: TRBD1; clone_size: few; cdr3_aa: CASSTGTASEQYF; cdr3_nt: TGTGCCAGCAGCACAGGGACAGCCTCCGAGCAGTACTTC
j_call: TRBJ1-5; v_call: TRBV6-2/TRBV6-3; d_call: NA; clone_size: NA; cdr3_aa: CASSYLGGLPNQPQHF; cdr3_nt: TGTGCCAGCAGTTACCTGGGGGGGTTGCCGAATCAGCCCCAGCATTTT
j_call: TRBJ1-4; v_call: TRBV30; d_call: TRBD1; clone_size: NA; cdr3_aa: CATDPLTGGAPMTRNEKLFF; cdr3_nt: TGTGCGACAGACCCCTTGACAGGGGGTGCGCCAATGACGAGGAATGAAAAACTGTTTTTT
j_call: TRBJ1-2; v_call: TRBV19; d_call: NA; clone_size: NA; cdr3_aa: CASSPSQGYGYTF; cdr3_nt: TGTGCCAGTAGTCCGTCTCAGGGCTATGGCTACACCTTC
j_call: TRBJ2-7; v_call: TRBV5-8; d_call: TRBD1; clone_size: NA; cdr3_aa: CASSLAGGRTGDVQYF; cdr3_nt: TGTGCCAGCAGCTTGGCGGGTGGTCGAACAGGGGATGTGCAGTACTTC
j_call: TRBJ1-6; v_call: TRBV12-3/TRBV12-4; d_call: NA; clone_size: NA; cdr3_aa: CASSFGAGLNLHF; cdr3_nt: TGTGCCAGCAGTTTTGGGGCAGGATTGAACCTCCACTTT
j_call: TRBJ1-1; v_call: TRBV5-4; d_call: TRBD1; clone_size: few; cdr3_aa: CASSLQGGTEAFF; cdr3_nt: TGTGCCAGCAGCCTTCAGGGGGGCACTGAAGCTTTCTTT
j_call: TRBJ1-5; v_call: TRBV9; d_call: NA; clone_size: NA; cdr3_aa: CASSPSGGSQPQHF; cdr3_nt: TGTGCCAGCAGCCCATCCGGGGGGAGTCAGCCCCAGCATTTT
j_call: TRBJ2-3; v_call: TRBV5-1; d_call: TRBD2; clone_size: NA; cdr3_aa: CASSGSGGAIKDTQYF; cdr3_nt: TGCGCCAGCAGCGGGAGCGGGGGGGCAATTAAAGATACGCAGTATTTT
j_call: TRBJ2-2; v_call: TRBV7-2; d_call: NA; clone_size: NA; cdr3_aa: CASSFQGTPTGELFF; cdr3_nt: TGTGCCAGCAGCTTTCAGGGGACACCGACCGGGGAGCTGTTTTTT
j_call: TRBJ2-3; v_call: TRBV7-9; d_call: TRBD2; clone_size: NA; cdr3_aa: CASRPPGLGTDTQYF; cdr3_nt: TGTGCCAGCAGGCCGCCGGGACTAGGGACTGATACGCAGTATTTT
j_call: TRBJ2-6; v_call: TRBV4-2; d_call: NA; clone_size: NA; cdr3_aa: CASSQDRNSGANVLTF; cdr3_nt: TGTGCCAGCAGCCAAGATCGTAACTCTGGGGCCAACGTCCTGACTTTC
j_call: TRBJ1-5; v_call: TRBV5-6; d_call: NA; clone_size: NA; cdr3_aa: CASSEGLSTGEPQHF; cdr3_nt: TGTGCCAGCAGCGAGGGCCTTTCTACGGGTGAGCCCCAGCATTTT
j_call: TRBJ1-1; v_call: TRBV6-5; d_call: TRBD1; clone_size: few; cdr3_aa: CASSYSRTGGEAFF; cdr3_nt: TGTGCCAGCAGTTACTCGCGGACAGGGGGTGAAGCTTTCTTT
j_call: TRBJ2-3; v_call: TRBV7-8; d_call: TRBD2; clone_size: NA; cdr3_aa: CASSLELATDTQYF; cdr3_nt: TGTGCCAGCAGCTTAGAACTAGCGACAGATACGCAGTATTTT
j_call: TRBJ2-1; v_call: TRBV5-1; d_call: TRBD2; clone_size: NA; cdr3_aa: CASHKPGLADNEQFF; cdr3_nt: TGCGCCAGCCATAAACCGGGACTAGCTGACAATGAGCAGTTCTTC
j_call: TRBJ2-5; v_call: TRBV5-1; d_call: NA; clone_size: NA; cdr3_aa: CASSLTGFQETQYF; cdr3_nt: TGCGCCAGCAGCTTGACAGGTTTCCAAGAGACCCAGTACTTC
j_call: TRBJ2-1; v_call: TRBV4-1; d_call: NA; clone_size: NA; cdr3_aa: CASSQDKAGIYNEQFF; cdr3_nt: TGCGCCAGCAGCCAAGATAAGGCAGGGATTTACAATGAGCAGTTCTTC
j_call: TRBJ1-2; v_call: TRBV7-3; d_call: TRBD1; clone_size: NA; cdr3_aa: CASSSPRQGCGYTF; cdr3_nt: TGTGCCAGCAGCTCCCCCCGACAGGGATGCGGCTACACCTTC
j_call: TRBJ1-2; v_call: TRBV12-3/TRBV12-4; d_call: TRBD1; clone_size: NA; cdr3_aa: CASSPTGIYGYTF; cdr3_nt: TGTGCCAGCAGCCCGACAGGGATCTATGGCTACACCTTC
j_call: TRBJ1-2; v_call: TRBV7-8; d_call: TRBD1; clone_size: once; cdr3_aa: CASSPDRGLYGYTF; cdr3_nt: TGTGCCAGCAGCCCTGACAGGGGGCTTTATGGCTACACCTTC
j_call: TRBJ2-7; v_call: TRBV6-5; d_call: NA; clone_size: NA; cdr3_aa: CASSNYRDLYEQYF; cdr3_nt: TGTGCCAGCAGTAACTACAGGGACCTCTACGAGCAGTACTTC
j_call: TRBJ2-7; v_call: TRBV29-1; d_call: NA; clone_size: NA; cdr3_aa: CSAEGSAYEQYF; cdr3_nt: TGCAGCGCCGAAGGTAGCGCCTACGAGCAGTACTTC
j_call: TRBJ2-1; v_call: TRBV3-1/TRBV3-2; d_call: NA; clone_size: NA; cdr3_aa: CASKGLDNEQFF; cdr3_nt: TGTGCCAGCAAGGGGCTGGACAATGAGCAGTTCTTC
j_call: TRBJ1-2; v_call: TRBV15; d_call: NA; clone_size: NA; cdr3_aa: CATSRDRDGYTF; cdr3_nt: TGTGCCACCAGCAGAGATCGGGATGGCTACACCTTC
j_call: TRBJ2-7; v_call: TRBV18; d_call: TRBD2; clone_size: NA; cdr3_aa: CASSQERGASYEQYF; cdr3_nt: TGTGCCAGCTCCCAAGAGCGGGGGGCCTCCTACGAGCAGTACTTC
j_call: TRBJ1-2; v_call: TRBV18; d_call: NA; clone_size: NA; cdr3_aa: CASSPVVMFDGYTF; cdr3_nt: TGTGCCAGCTCACCGGTAGTCATGTTCGATGGCTACACCTTC
j_call: TRBJ1-1; v_call: TRBV29-1; d_call: NA; clone_size: NA; cdr3_aa: CSVRRGEAFF; cdr3_nt: TGCAGCGTTCGACGGGGGGAAGCTTTCTTT
j_call: TRBJ1-6; v_call: TRBV24-1; d_call: NA; clone_size: NA; cdr3_aa: CATRGAANSPLHF; cdr3_nt: TGTGCCACCAGGGGGGCCGCAAATTCACCCCTCCACTTT
j_call: TRBJ2-2; v_call: TRBV24-1; d_call: TRBD1; clone_size: NA; cdr3_aa: CATSDPRGRSGELFF; cdr3_nt: TGTGCCACCAGTGATCCGAGGGGGCGATCCGGGGAGCTGTTTTTT
j_call: TRBJ1-2; v_call: TRBV24-1; d_call: NA; clone_size: NA; cdr3_aa: CATSAGNEGYTF; cdr3_nt: TGTGCCACCAGTGCAGGGAATGAAGGCTACACCTTC
j_call: TRBJ2-7; v_call: TRBV9; d_call: TRBD2; clone_size: few; cdr3_aa: CASSVGDSGSYEQYF; cdr3_nt: TGTGCCAGCAGCGTAGGAGATAGCGGGAGTTACGAGCAGTACTTC
j_call: TRBJ2-1; v_call: TRBV6-5; d_call: TRBD1; clone_size: few; cdr3_aa: CASSYEQGIYNEQFF; cdr3_nt: TGTGCCAGCAGTTACGAACAGGGGATTTACAATGAGCAGTTCTTC
j_call: TRBJ2-7; v_call: TRBV2; d_call: NA; clone_size: NA; cdr3_aa: CASSQRSYYEQYF; cdr3_nt: TGTGCCAGCAGCCAGCGTAGTTACTACGAGCAGTACTTC
j_call: TRBJ1-2; v_call: TRBV5-1; d_call: NA; clone_size: NA; cdr3_aa: CASSLAGYGYTF; cdr3_nt: TGCGCCAGCAGCTTGGCAGGCTATGGCTACACCTTC
j_call: TRBJ1-2; v_call: TRBV6-5; d_call: TRBD1; clone_size: NA; cdr3_aa: CASSSGQGARYGYTF; cdr3_nt: TGTGCCAGCAGTTCAGGCCAGGGGGCGCGCTATGGCTACACCTTC